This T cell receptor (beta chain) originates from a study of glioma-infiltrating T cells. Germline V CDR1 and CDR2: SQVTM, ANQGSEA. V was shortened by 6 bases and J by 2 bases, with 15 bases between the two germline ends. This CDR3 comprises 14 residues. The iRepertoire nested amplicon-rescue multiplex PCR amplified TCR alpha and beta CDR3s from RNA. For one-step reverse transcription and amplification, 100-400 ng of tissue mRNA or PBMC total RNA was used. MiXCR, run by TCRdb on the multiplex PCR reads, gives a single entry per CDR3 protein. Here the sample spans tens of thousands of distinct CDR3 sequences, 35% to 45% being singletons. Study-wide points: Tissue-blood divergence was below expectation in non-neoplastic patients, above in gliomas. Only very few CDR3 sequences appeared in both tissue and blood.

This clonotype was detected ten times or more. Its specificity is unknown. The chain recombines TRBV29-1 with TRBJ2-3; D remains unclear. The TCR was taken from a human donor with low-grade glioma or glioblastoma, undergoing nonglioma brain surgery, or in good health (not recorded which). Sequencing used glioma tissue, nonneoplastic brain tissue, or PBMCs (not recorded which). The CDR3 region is CSVSPQGHTDTQYF. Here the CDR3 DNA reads TGCAGCGTGAGTCCACAAGGTCACACAGATACGCAGTATTTT.